Presented here are 26 T cell receptor beta chains from one specimen sequenced in a study of Siglec-9 on CD8 T cells in melanoma. Sequenced by immunoSEQ multiplex PCR; TCRdb stores in-frame clones only, minus some. The profile shows approximately 35,000 clones, 80% to 85% of them singletons. The sequencing sample was made of Siglec-9- CD8+ T cells sorted from blood. These receptors were obtained from a human donor in good health.

The V and J genes are TRBV9 and TRBJ2-5; D is undetermined. CDR1 SGDLS and CDR2 YYNGEE come from the germline V gene. The germline V and J ends were trimmed by 0 bases and 3 bases, with 12 bases remaining between them. The CDR3 totals 15 residues. DNA of the CDR3: TGTGCCAGCAGCGTAGATGGGTTAAATGAAGAGACCCAGTACTTC. It is translated as CASSVDGLNEETQYF. Drawing the rest from reference TRBV9 and TRBJ2-5, the complete variable domain is DSGVTQTPKHLITATGQRVTLRCSPRSGDLSVYWYQQSLDQGLQFLIQYYNGEERAKGNILERFSAQQFPDLHSELNLSSLELGDSALYFCASSVDGLNEETQYFGPGTRLLVL.

The rearrangement uses TRBV6-1 and TRBJ1-2; 7 bases align to TRBD1. Germline V gives CDR1 MNHNS, CDR2 SASEGT. The CDR3 is 13 amino acids. V dropped 8 bases and J dropped 4; count of bases not matched to a gene: 7. CDR3 protein: CASGQDPFYGYTF. The CDR3 DNA reads TGTGCCAGCGGACAGGACCCTTTCTATGGCTACACCTTC.

The chain couples TRBV6-5 to TRBJ1-4, with a possible D match to TRBD1 (5 bases). Germline loops: CDR1 MNHEY, CDR2 SVGAGI. V gave up 0 bases and J gave up 2 bases, with 7 bases separating them. The CDR3 is made up of 15 amino acids. For the CDR3, the DNA is TGTGCCAGCAGTTACTCGGGACGGACTAATGAAAAACTGTTTTTT. It is translated as CASSYSGRTNEKLFF.

This clone showed up just once. The chain uses TRBV29-1 and TRBJ2-1; D might be TRBD2 (5 bases). Deletions cut 0 bases from V and 6 bases from J, with 9 bases between. CDR1 is SQVTM and CDR2 is ANQGSEA in the germline V gene. The CDR3 is 13 amino acids. CDR3 residues: CSVEDGLANEQFF. The CDR3 DNA follows: TGCAGCGTTGAAGATGGGCTAGCCAATGAGCAGTTCTTC.

The chain joins TRBV27 to TRBJ2-3, with TRBD2 matching over 9 bases. After removal of 8 bases from V and 4 bases from J, the junction contained 4 bases not matched to a gene. This CDR3 has 13 residues. Germline assignment: CDR1 MNHEY and CDR2 SMNVEV (reference sequence). The CDR3 DNA reads TGTGCCAGCGGTAGCGGGAGCCCAGATACGCAGTATTTT. The encoded protein is CASGSGSPDTQYF.

In its sample, this clone was seen once. This CDR3 reads CASSASGRAGNEQFF. CDR3 in DNA: TGTGCCAGTAGTGCGAGCGGGAGGGCCGGCAATGAGCAGTTCTTC. The rearrangement links TRBV19 to TRBJ2-1; TRBD2 aligns across 10 bases. Germline-derived CDR1 and CDR2 are LNHDA and SQIVND (reference sequence). The CDR3 is 15 residues long. V was clipped by 5 bases and J by 6 bases; unmatched bases: 7.

The V gene is TRBV27, the J gene TRBJ1-5; TRBD1 is a possible D gene (5 bases). Germline V gene data show CDR1 as MNHEY and CDR2 as SMNVEV (reference sequence). The V gene lost 5 bases and the J gene lost 6 bases, with 14 bases spanning the gap. The CDR3 consists of 14 residues. The DNA for the CDR3 is TGTGCCAGCAGTCCTTGGGGGTCCGGTCAGCCCCAGCATTTT. It codes for CASSPWGSGQPQHF.

The table lists this clone with a count of one. The chain carries TRBV19 and TRBJ1-2; the D is unclear. Germline V gene lookup returns CDR1 LNHDA and CDR2 SQIVND (reference sequence). There are 12 residues in the CDR3. V lost 0 bases and J lost 5, with 4 bases in between. CDR3 sequence: CASSIDRYGYTF. The DNA of the CDR3 is TGTGCCAGTAGTATAGATCGGTATGGCTACACCTTC. Full variable domain (missing parts from reference TRBV19 and TRBJ1-2): DGGITQSPKYLFRKEGQNVTLSCEQNLNHDAMYWYRQDPGQGLRLIYYSQIVNDFQKGDIAEGYSVSREKKESFPLTVTSAQKNPTAFYLCASSIDRYGYTFGSGTRLTVV.

This clone was seen only a few times. The rearrangement joins TRBV7-9 to TRBJ1-1, with unresolved D. This CDR3 is 13 amino acids long. The germline CDR1 and CDR2 sequences are SEHNR and FQNEAQ (reference sequence). Trimming cost V 4 bases and J 0 bases, with 6 bases left between them. CDR3 region: CASSSDMNTEAFF. CDR3 coding DNA: TGTGCCAGCAGCTCCGATATGAACACTGAAGCTTTCTTT.

This rearrangement joins TRBV21-1 to TRBJ2-1; TRBD2 was called by the table and not checked on the DNA. TRBV21-1 is recorded as a pseudogene. There are 19 residues in the CDR3. The DNA for the CDR3 is TGTGCCAGCAGCAAAGCCCACCTAGCGGGGGTCCGGAGCTACAATGAGCAGTTCTTC. Protein: CASSKAHLAGVRSYNEQFF.

V and J are TRBV28 and TRBJ2-3, with 12 bases identical to TRBD2. Trimming took 0 bases from V and 0 from J; bases not matched to a gene: 1. From germline, CDR1 is MDHEN and CDR2 SYDVKM. CDR3 length: 17 residues. The CDR3 nucleotides read TGTGCCAGCAGTTTATGGACTAGCGGGAGTAGCACAGATACGCAGTATTTT. Translation gives CASSLWTSGSSTDTQYF. The full variable domain, in which reference TRBV28 and TRBJ2-3 provide the parts outside the CDR3, is DVKVTQSSRYLVKRTGEKVFLECVQDMDHENMFWYRQDPGLGLRLIYFSYDVKMKEKGDIPEGYSVSREKKERFSLILESASTNQTSMYLCASSLWTSGSSTDTQYFGPGTRLTVL.

The chain has TRBV6-5 and TRBJ2-3; tentative D call: TRBD2 (5 bases). CDR3 length: 13 residues. Germline V gene data show CDR1 as MNHEY and CDR2 as SVGAGI. V lost 6 bases to trimming and J lost 7 bases, with 14 bases between them. CDR3 bases: TGTGCCAGCAGCCCAGGACGGGGTAATACGCAGTATTTT. It is translated as CASSPGRGNTQYF.

V gene TRBV10-1 combines with J gene TRBJ2-3; TRBD1 matches at 8 bases. J gave up 4 bases and V 2 bases, and 2 bases lay outside the gene matches. From germline, CDR1 is WNHNN and CDR2 SYGVQD (reference sequence). The CDR3 is made up of 14 amino acids. Here the CDR3 reads CASSERDRSDTQYF. The CDR3 DNA sequence: TGCGCCAGCAGTGAGAGGGACAGGTCAGATACGCAGTATTTT.

The chain uses TRBV6-6 and TRBJ2-7, with TRBD1 matching 8 bases. The CDR3 has 15 residues. Germline CDR1 is MNHNY and CDR2 is SVGAGI (reference sequence). Trimming cost V 2 bases and J 1 base; bases outside gene matches: 4. The CDR3 is CASSYEGTGSYEQYF. Here the CDR3 DNA reads TGTGCCAGCAGTTACGAAGGGACAGGTTCCTACGAGCAGTACTTC.

The count of this clone is one. The V call is TRBV9, the J call TRBJ2-7; 7 positions agree with TRBD2. The CDR3 contains 15 residues. CDR1 is SGDLS, CDR2 YYNGEE, per germline. V was pared by 4 bases and J by 2 bases, with 9 bases of the junction left unmatched. The CDR3 region has the DNA TGTGCCAGCAGCCTAAGTCCTAGCGGCACCTACGAGCAGTACTTC. It encodes CASSLSPSGTYEQYF.

This chain uses TRBV27 with TRBJ2-2; D is ambiguous. CDR3 length: 14 amino acids. Per the germline V gene, CDR1 is MNHEY and CDR2 is SMNVEV (reference sequence). V was shortened by 3 bases and J by 6 bases, with 11 bases between the two germline ends. The CDR3 here is CASSLDGLPGELFF. For the CDR3, the DNA is TGTGCCAGCAGTTTGGACGGGCTACCCGGGGAGCTGTTTTTT.

The V gene is TRBV5-6, the J gene TRBJ2-2, with TRBD1 as a possible D gene (5 bases). This CDR3 has 13 amino acids. The germline V and J ends were trimmed by 1 base and 4 bases, with 5 bases remaining between them. CDR1 SGHDT and CDR2 YYEEEE come from the germline V gene. This CDR3 reads CASSLTGTGELFF. CDR3 DNA sequence: TGTGCCAGCAGCTTGACAGGCACCGGGGAGCTGTTTTTT.

V is TRBV10-1 and J is TRBJ2-7; maybe TRBD1 (6 bases). The V gene lost 3 bases and the J gene lost 7 bases, with 16 bases spanning the gap. The CDR3 has 14 amino acids. Germline CDR1 reads WNHNN; CDR2 reads SYGVQD (reference sequence). The CDR3 bases are TGCGCCAGCAGTGACAAGGGACAATCGAGAGAGCAGTACTTC. Amino acids: CASSDKGQSREQYF.

V gene TRBV30 combines with J gene TRBJ2-2; D perhaps matches TRBD1 (6 bases). The CDR3 consists of 13 residues. The V end lost 5 bases, the J end lost 2 bases, and 9 bases lay between the germline ends. Per germline, CDR1 GTSNPN and CDR2 SVGIG (reference sequence). The DNA for the CDR3 is TGTGCCTGGGCAGGGGAAAACACCGGGGAGCTGTTTTTT. Translation gives CAWAGENTGELFF.

CDR3 amino acids: CSVEEGSFDEQYF. CDR3 in DNA: TGCAGCGTTGAGGAGGGGTCCTTCGACGAGCAGTACTTC. The genes are TRBV29-1 and TRBJ2-7, with D perhaps matching TRBD2 (6 bases). This CDR3 has 13 amino acids. Per germline, CDR1 SQVTM and CDR2 ANQGSEA. Trimming stripped 3 bases from V and 5 bases from J, with 14 bases between.

V usage is TRBV14 and J usage is TRBJ2-1; 11 nucleotides align to TRBD2. Germline trimming cut 4 bases from V and 8 bases from J; bases unmatched to any gene: 7. Germline V lookup: CDR1 SGHDN, CDR2 FVKESK. The CDR3 has 15 residues. This CDR3 reads CASSPTSGKLDEQFF. The CDR3 DNA is TGTGCCAGCAGCCCGACTAGCGGGAAATTAGATGAGCAGTTCTTC.

The chain has TRBV7-8 and TRBJ2-7; perhaps TRBD1 as D (5 bases). The CDR3 is made up of 15 amino acids. The germline gives CDR1 SGHVS, CDR2 FQNEAQ. The V end lost 3 bases, the J end lost 0 bases, and 12 bases lay between the germline ends. Here the CDR3 reads CASSFYRSPSYEQYF. CDR3 in DNA: TGTGCCAGCAGCTTCTACAGGTCCCCCTCCTACGAGCAGTACTTC.

This rearrangement joins TRBV9 to TRBJ2-7; maybe TRBD1 (6 bases). The CDR3 is made up of 12 amino acids. Germline-derived CDR1 and CDR2 are SGDLS and YYNGEE. V gave up 8 bases and J gave up 4 bases, with 13 bases separating them. The CDR3 sequence: CASQGDTYEQYF. CDR3 DNA sequence: TGTGCCAGTCAAGGGGACACTTACGAGCAGTACTTC.

This clone was observed once. The J gene is TRBJ2-5, the V gene TRBV10-1, with D tentatively TRBD2 (5 bases). Germline V lookup: CDR1 WNHNN, CDR2 SYGVQD (reference sequence). Trimming took off 10 bases at V and 0 bases at J, with 12 bases between the two ends. The CDR3 loop spans 13 amino acids. The CDR3 sequence: CAISRENQETQYF. Written as DNA, the CDR3 is TGCGCCATTTCCCGGGAAAACCAAGAGACCCAGTACTTC.

J is TRBJ2-5 and V is TRBV2; the match to TRBD2 covers 11 bases. The V gene end was trimmed by 6 bases and the J gene end by 5 bases; junction bases not matched to a gene: 5. The germline V gene has CDR1 SNHLY and CDR2 FYNNEI. CDR3 length: 14 residues. CDR3 protein: CASSRLAGRETQYF. Here the CDR3 DNA reads TGTGCCAGCAGCCGACTAGCGGGGAGGGAGACCCAGTACTTC.

The CDR3 DNA sequence: TGCGCCAGCAGCTTGGTCTCAGGGAGGACAGATACGCAGTATTTT. Protein product: CASSLVSGRTDTQYF. The chain combines TRBV5-1 with TRBJ2-3; a possible D gene is TRBD2 (6 bases). Trimming removed 0 bases at V and 3 bases at J, with 11 bases between. This CDR3 is 15 amino acids long. Germline values: CDR1 SGHRS, CDR2 YFSETQ.